This T cell receptor beta chain was sequenced in a study of immune evolution from preneoplasia to lung adenocarcinoma (dated by TCRdb to the early 2020s). Turning to the overall study: HLA loss of heterozygosity was seen in about 7%, 15% and 30% of AIS, MIA and ADC lesions, and in no AAH lesions. Sample size was determined by specimen availability and not by a prior power calculation. POLYSOLVER was used to infer Class I HLA alleles from exome data, while LOHHLA was used to detect allele-specific HLA loss. A total of more than 40 patients contributed TCR sequencing data. Resected precursor lesions (AAH, AIS, MIA) and invasive adenocarcinomas were compared with paired morphologically normal lung tissue. The study combined immune gene expression, TCR sequencing and multiplex immunofluorescence to profile immune contexture across lung adenocarcinoma precursors and invasive adenocarcinoma. The immune data were integrated with whole exome sequencing and methylation data from the same cohort of nodules. The overall cohort comprised 45 to 55 patients with pulmonary nodules who underwent surgical resection. The study reported that more than 85 samples were used for TCR sequencing.

As for this clone: This clone's antigen is unknown. No per-base quality is available; no much larger clone lies one base away. The identical CDR3 is also encoded by other nucleotide sequences in the sample.

V drops 4 bases and J drops 5 bases, leaving 17 bases in between. The CDR3 holds 15 amino acids from the cysteine to the phenylalanine. The only DNA kept is the CDR3, 45 bases in frame from the first base. Per the germline V gene, MDHEN is the CDR1 and SYDVKM is the CDR2. Using the immunoSEQ hsTCRbeta Kit, TCR beta CDR3 regions were sequenced from DNA. The source study handled its data this way. TCR sequencing data were analysed with the ImmunoSEQ Analyzer. T cell clonality was defined as 1 minus Pielou's evenness computed on productive rearrangements. The inverse Simpson index, applied to productive templates, was used to measure T cell diversity. T cell density was expressed as TCR beta template counts normalized to usable DNA, with usable DNA estimated by amplifying and sequencing housekeeping genes. TCR metrics were compared across histologic stages using two-sided Kruskal-Wallis tests. The table comes from immuneACCESS by way of TCRdb, which keeps in-frame sequences with V and J called. Part of the clones is missing from these tables; in studies checked, under half for an unresolved V gene and the rest for unknown reasons. V and J calls and clone size are as listed in that table; D and trimming were resolved from the DNA. The sample data list 10,000 or so clones, and around 79% of these were observed just once. Around 9.7% of the sample is in the top ten clones.

The paper as a whole reports these results and caveats: The highest top T cell clone frequencies were observed in normal lung, and a progressive decrease in top T cell clone frequencies appeared to occur from AAH through AIS, MIA and invasive adenocarcinoma. Findings were based on association rather than direct causation; larger cohorts with long-term follow-up and longitudinal biopsies were deemed needed. Clonality was highest in normal lung, while later-stage lesions appeared to have lower clonality but higher T cell density and diversity. Because every patient came from Japan and China, how well the results apply to Western populations was uncertain. Compared with EGFR-mutant or double wild-type lesions, KRAS-mutant nodules had the highest T cell clonality.

Patients underwent resection in Japan or China between the mid-2010s and the late 2010s. Histologic diagnosis of each case was confirmed independently by two lung cancer pathologists on H&E slides. Premalignant or tumor cells were enriched for nucleic acid extraction by macro-dissection performed after pathologic assessment. DNA was isolated from FFPE tissue using the AllPrep DNA/RNA FFPE Kit. Sequencing was carried out using FFPE minimally invasive lung adenocarcinoma tissue. The cell subset or site label corresponds to: micro-invasive lung adenocarcinoma (MIA). This TCR derives from an older donor with lung adenocarcinoma. The chain employs TRBV28 and TRBJ1-2; TRBD1 might be the D gene, on 6 matching bases. The DNA sequence is as follows: TGTGCCAGCAGTTCTCCTAGGACAGACCATTATGGCTACACCTTC. Its protein is CASSSPRTDHYGYTF.